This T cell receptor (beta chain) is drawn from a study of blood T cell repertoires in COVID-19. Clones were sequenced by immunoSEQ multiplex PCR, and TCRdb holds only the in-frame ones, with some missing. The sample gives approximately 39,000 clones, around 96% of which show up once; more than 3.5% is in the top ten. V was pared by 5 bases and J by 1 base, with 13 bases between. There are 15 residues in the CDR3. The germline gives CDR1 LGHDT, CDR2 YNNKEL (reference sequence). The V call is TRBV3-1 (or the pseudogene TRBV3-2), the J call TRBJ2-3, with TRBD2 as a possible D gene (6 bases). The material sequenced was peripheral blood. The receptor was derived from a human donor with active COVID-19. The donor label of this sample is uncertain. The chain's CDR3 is CASSEGTQRTDTQYF. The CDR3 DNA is TGTGCCAGCAGCGAGGGGACTCAACGCACAGATACGCAGTATTTT.